The present TCR beta chain was sequenced within a study of cytomegalovirus exposure and HLA in healthy donors (dated by TCRdb to about 2017). Concerning the study at large: An earlier analysis of around 600 of the donors reported approximately 300 Gb of sequence data and some 120 million unique TCR beta sequences from roughly 180 million T cells. On average, roughly 250,000 unique TCR beta nucleotide sequences were sequenced per donor among about 400 genotyped donors of the cohort, with roughly 18% of those sequences being non-productive. A later genetic analysis took genome-wide SNP genotypes for about three fifths of the 666 donors and used that subset as a discovery cohort. An earlier analysis of fewer than 700 of the donors applied high-throughput TCR beta sequencing to assess whether each TCR beta V gene segment acted as functional or pseudogenic. Rather than drawing on any new phenotypic data, the later analysis identified candidate immune exposures from TCR beta sequences and the way those sequences occurred across donors. Donor age, sex, ethnicity and CMV serostatus were compiled together with the repertoire data. Because of strong linkage in the cohort, roughly five DR-DQ haplotypes were treated as single units for association and clustering. An early release covering about 600 HLA-typed donors comprised 300 to 350 gigabases of sequencing data and roughly 85 million unique TCR sequences. A separate validation cohort of roughly 130 different subjects was used in addition to the roughly 670-subject first cohort. The study profiled the T cell repertoires of more than 500 subjects by immunosequencing and related them to cytomegalovirus serostatus. The study aimed to test whether cataloging public T cell receptors could reveal signatures of past pathogen exposure. A later analysis re-examined previously published TCR beta repertoires from more than 650 donors and added high-resolution HLA genotyping to investigate patterns of TCR occurrence. The number of donors typed differed by locus, with about 629-630 for A, B, C, DRB1 and DQB1, roughly 520 for DQA1, under 610 for DPA1, and roughly 450 for DPB1. Class I and class II HLA loci were covered by the typing at four-digit resolution. All discovery cohort repertoires had been generated on a single sequencing platform. To predict cytomegalovirus infection status, the study brought together high-throughput TCR immunosequencing, statistical association of individual TCRs with disease status, and machine learning. Among the roughly 380 genotyped donors, under 90% belonged to the genetic ancestry cluster associated with self-reported Caucasian donors. Beyond this particular receptor, the publication reports: Across donors, most TCR sequences were observed very rarely, whereas some public TCRs were present in many individuals. In a later genetic analysis, fewer N-insertions in productive TCRs were reported among donors in an Asian-associated ancestry cluster than the roughly 670-donor mean. A later genetic analysis associated a missense DCLRE1C variant with V-gene and J-gene trimming of TCR beta chains, and an independent cohort replicated the association. According to the authors, the approach could potentially be generalized to other disease states and immunological phenotypes. In an earlier analysis of more than 450 of the donors, most TCR beta V segments were observed in productive rearrangements about 90% or about 30% of the time, broadly matching IMGT annotations. The classifier was reported to diagnose cytomegalovirus status with high specificity and sensitivity in both the original and validation cohorts. Because some donors lacked HLA typing at each locus, the association tests relied only on the typed subset. A few of the identified cytomegalovirus-associated TCR beta chains were confirmed in vitro to be specific for cytomegalovirus antigens. Presence/absence analyses assumed roughly uniform sequencing depth across donors, an assumption that may not hold. According to a later analysis, most CMV-associated TCR beta chains appeared to be HLA-restricted, and the HLA associations seemed to be driven largely by CMV exposure. Correlated functional status among segregating V segments might reflect linkage disequilibrium, but an unknown experimental factor could not be ruled out. Compared with equally common non-associated chains, HLA-associated TCR beta chains in a later analysis were more clonally expanded and had lower generation probabilities. Only TCR beta chains were sequenced in this cohort, and the absence of alpha or paired-chain data limited detectable features. In a later analysis, around 15,000 TCR beta sequences were associated with specific HLA alleles at a false discovery rate of 0.05. Because counts were too low, roughly 17 rarely observed V segments, including chromosome 9 orphons, were left out of the earlier analysis of 587 of the donors. A group of highly shared sequence variants was considered likely to be a technical artifact of the sequencing pipeline. Immune exposure information for the cohort was limited to CMV serostatus. When HLA alleles, especially DR and DQ, strongly co-occurred, attributing TCR associations to individual alleles was difficult. In a later analysis, several top co-occurrence clusters were reported to appear linked to parvovirus B19, influenza, CMV and Epstein-Barr virus. Some IMGT-functional V segments, including TRBV6-2 and TRBV6-3, could not be distinguished by the 87-base-pair reads and were therefore excluded. In a later analysis, the rate of TCR association differed among HLA loci, with DRB1 alleles having the most associated TCRs and HLA-C alleles having the fewest. The study listed 150 to 200 TCR beta chains as associated with cytomegalovirus. A further reported finding was that TCR beta sequences accurately predicted the HLA-A and HLA-B alleles for most subjects in the first cohort.

Library creation used the immunoSEQ multiplex PCR assay. A mixture of 60 forward primers for TCR Vbeta segments and 13 reverse primers for TCR Jbeta segments was used in the multiplex PCR. Amplification of the CDR3 region of rearranged TCR beta genes was performed with a multiplex PCR assay on genomic DNA. The Illumina HiSeq System was used to sequence the amplified TCR beta libraries as 87-base-pair reads. The source study handled its data this way. A later analysis counted about 80 million unique TCR beta chains across the 550 to 750 repertoires, and 10 million to 11 million of these chains were shared by at least two donors. A nearest-neighbor algorithm error-corrected the raw reads and collapsed the reads into unique sequences, merging closely related sequences to remove PCR and sequencing errors. Alignment of CDR3 sequences to IMGT reference sequences was used to assign V, D and J gene segments. Each retained sequence needed at least a six-nucleotide match to both a V gene segment and a J gene segment. A rearrangement was called productive if the CDR3 had no stop codons and remained in frame with V and J, and every other rearrangement was called non-productive. Following IMGT convention, CDR3 was defined as the stretch from the second conserved V-encoded cysteine up to the conserved J-encoded phenylalanine. The earlier analysis of more than 450 of the donors excluded sequences that lacked an unambiguous match to a single V gene segment. An earlier analysis of several hundred of the donors called V segments functional above 56.7% productive rearrangements and segregating when the between-donor standard deviation exceeded 5%. To diagnose cytomegalovirus status from the catalog of TCR beta chain sequences, a statistical classification framework was built. A later analysis assigned V and J genes by comparing TCR nucleotide sequences with IMGT/GENE-DB human TR gene sequences. Using the TCRdist pipeline, a later analysis assigned CDR3 sequences along with most-parsimonious VDJ recombination scenarios. In a later analysis, each TCR beta chain was defined by its CDR3 amino acid sequence together with its V-gene family, and reads lacking a unique V-gene family were excluded. A later analysis removed several hundred highly shared, low-generation-probability nucleotide sequences to deal with suspected cross-contamination and a sequencing artifact. In a later analysis, a clonal expansion index for each public chain was calculated from normalized within-repertoire ranks of inferred template counts. A later analysis computed generation probabilities with a VDJ recombination model fitted to out-of-frame rearrangements, and checked the results against IGoR. In a later analysis, TCR-TCR, TCR-HLA and TCR-CMV co-occurrence was scored with hypergeometric tests, and a repertoire-size bias correction was applied to TCR pairs. False discovery rates were estimated in a later analysis by permuting HLA or CMV assignments 20 times. In a later analysis, co-occurring TCRs were grouped with DBSCAN, and TCRdist sequence similarity was added when clustering was performed within HLA-allele-positive subsets. Repertoires with fewer than 30,000 or more than 120,000 public chains were left out of co-occurrence clustering, as were five repertoires with anomalous nucleotide sharing. TCRdb limited this immuneACCESS table to in-frame rearrangements with V and J called. A share of clones is missing; checked studies link under half to unresolved V genes, and the rest is unexplained. The DNA gave D and trimming, while V, J and clone size come from that table. Here the sample has 110,000 to 150,000 clones; roughly 80% occur a single time. The leading ten clones occupy 1.2% of the sample.

Comment on this clone: Its antigen is unknown. No clone much larger than this one lies a single base away; base qualities are absent.

Trimming takes 5 bases off V and 0 bases off J; junction bases not matched to a gene: 9. CDR1 and CDR2 were assigned from the germline V gene (reference sequence) as MNHEY and SMNVEV. The CDR3 covers 16 residues, taking in both the cysteine and the phenylalanine. Here the CDR3 DNA is all that survives: 48 bases in frame from base 1. The cohort was made up of 500 to 800 healthy bone marrow donors. Cohort members were all nominally healthy when sampled, although unrecorded immune exposures were likely present. The donor was CMV seronegative and belonged to the group of 380 or so seronegative cohort members. Every donor gave a peripheral blood sample, and the peripheral blood mononuclear cells from that sample were used for TCR beta sequencing. Genomic DNA was extracted from the blood cell samples with the Qiagen DNeasy Blood Extraction Kit.

This receptor was taken from a female donor in good health and CMV-seronegative. The rearrangement combines TRBV27 with TRBJ1-1, with 7 bases matching TRBD1. Sequenced: PBMCs. The DNA sequence is as follows: TGTGCCAGCAGTCCAGACAGGGCCCCGCTGAACACTGAAGCTTTCTTT. The resulting protein is CASSPDRAPLNTEAFF.